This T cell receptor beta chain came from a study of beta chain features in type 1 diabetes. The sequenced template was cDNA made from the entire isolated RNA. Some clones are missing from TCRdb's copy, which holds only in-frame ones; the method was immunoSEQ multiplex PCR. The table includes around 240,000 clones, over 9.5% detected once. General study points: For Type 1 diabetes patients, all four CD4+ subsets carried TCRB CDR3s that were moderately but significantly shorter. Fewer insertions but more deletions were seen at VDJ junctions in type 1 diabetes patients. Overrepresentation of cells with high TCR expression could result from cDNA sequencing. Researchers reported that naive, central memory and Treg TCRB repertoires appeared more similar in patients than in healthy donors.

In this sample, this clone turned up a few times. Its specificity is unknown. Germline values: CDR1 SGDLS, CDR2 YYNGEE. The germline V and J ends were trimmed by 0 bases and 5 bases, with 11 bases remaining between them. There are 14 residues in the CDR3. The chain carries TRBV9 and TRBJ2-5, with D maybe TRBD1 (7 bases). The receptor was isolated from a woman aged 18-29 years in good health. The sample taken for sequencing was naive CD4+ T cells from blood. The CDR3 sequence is CASSVGAGGETQYF. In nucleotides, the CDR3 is TGTGCCAGCAGCGTAGGTGCAGGGGGGGAGACCCAGTACTTC. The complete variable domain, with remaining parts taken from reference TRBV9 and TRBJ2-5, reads DSGVTQTPKHLITATGQRVTLRCSPRSGDLSVYWYQQSLDQGLQFLIQYYNGEERAKGNILERFSAQQFPDLHSELNLSSLELGDSALYFCASSVGAGGETQYFGPGTRLLVL.